This TCR beta chain was identified in a study of cytomegalovirus exposure and HLA in healthy donors. A remark on this clone: Its antigen is not known.

This CDR3 is built from 13 residues. Trimming at V came to 7 bases and at J to 7 bases, leaving 7 bases not matched to a gene. CDR1 is SQVTM, CDR2 ANQGSEA, per germline. Broader study findings: TCR association rates varied by HLA locus in a later analysis, with DRB1 highest and HLA-C lowest.

The study ran its PCR with 60 Vbeta and 13 Jbeta primers. Repertoires were generated with immunoSEQ multiplex PCR, while TCRdb's copy carries only in-frame clones and drops some. Of about 60,000 clones listed, about 80% were seen once; the top ten hold more than 3%. Sequenced input: PBMCs. This sequence was found in a woman in her thirties or forties in good health and CMV-seropositive. The J gene is TRBJ2-1, the V gene TRBV29-1, with 10 bases that match TRBD2. The CDR3 protein is CSAVAGGRNEQFF. In nucleotides, the CDR3 is TGCAGCGCGGTAGCGGGGGGAAGGAATGAGCAGTTCTTC.